The clone carrying this T cell receptor (beta chain) was counted only a few times. This sample was included in a study of identical twins. TCRdb used MiXCR to reprocess the 5' RACE reads, holding one entry per CDR3 protein. The repertoire holds 750,000 to 950,000 distinct CDR3 sequences, with about 12% as singletons. Germline V CDR1 and CDR2: MNHNS, SASEGT. J lost 1 base, V lost 6 bases, and 9 bases had no gene match. The length of the CDR3 is 16 residues. These data were also reused for a study on yellow fever vaccine responses in identical twins.

Sequenced material: PBMCs. The sequence was obtained from a woman between 18 and 30 years old in good health. V gene TRBV6-1 combines with J gene TRBJ2-3, with 8 bases matching TRBD2. The CDR3 coding sequence is TGTGCCAGCAGCGGGGGGGGGACCGTTCGCACAGATACGCAGTATTTT. It is translated as CASSGGGTVRTDTQYF.